This T cell receptor (beta chain) was recovered during a study of OX40 agonist ivuxolimab in advanced cancers. The ends lost 3 bases at V and 0 bases at J; junction bases unmatched: 2. The CDR3 has 15 amino acids. Germline V gene sequence: CDR1 SGHKS, CDR2 YYEKEE (reference sequence). Patients had blood sampled at baseline and again on cycle 4 day 1 and cycle 7 day 1. Measured with immunoSEQ multiplex PCR; TCRdb has only the in-frame clones, and not every one. The sample has about 48,000 clones; about 81% are singletons. This sample comprised CD4+ or CD8+ T cells sorted from blood, obtained in a trial of the OX40 agonist ivuxolimab. The TCR sequence derives from an adult with an advanced solid tumor such as melanoma, head and neck, liver or kidney cancer. The chain links TRBV5-5 to TRBJ1-3; TRBD1 agrees at 8 bases. In DNA form, the CDR3 reads TGTGCCAGCAGCTGGGGGACAGGCTCTGGAAACACCATATATTTT. Encoded protein: CASSWGTGSGNTIYF.